The 6 T cell receptor beta chains reported below all come from one sample, sequenced in a study of identical twins. TCRdb ran MiXCR on the 5' RACE reads and lists one entry per CDR3 protein. The data hold 1,800,000 or so distinct CDR3 sequences, with 32% observed a single time. The sample consisted of cord blood. These receptors were collected from a newborn girl in good health.

The chain carries TRBV5-1 and TRBJ2-1; possible D gene TRBD2, 5 bases. This CDR3 spans 13 amino acids. Germline V lookup: CDR1 SGHRS, CDR2 YFSETQ. The V end was cut by 6 bases, the J end by 3 bases, with 10 bases between. CDR3 residues: CASKADVYNEQFF. DNA for the CDR3: TGCGCCAGCAAAGCGGACGTCTACAATGAGCAGTTCTTC.

This chain uses TRBV12-3 or TRBV12-4 with TRBJ2-1; D gene ambiguous. TRBJ2-7 explains the end of the DNA better; the J call may be wrong. The CDR3 loop spans 15 amino acids. The CDR3 DNA sequence: TGTGCCAGCATCCTTGGGGTTAGCTCCTACAATGAGCAGTACTTC. Protein sequence: CASILGVSSYNEQYF.

This clonotype was counted a few times. The rearrangement joins TRBV5-5 to TRBJ2-3; tentatively, D is TRBD1 or TRBD2 (5 bases each). From germline, CDR1 is SGHKS and CDR2 YYEKEE (reference sequence). V was clipped by 4 bases and J by 2 bases, with 14 bases between them. The CDR3 is 15 residues long. The CDR3 here is CASSIRDPLTDTQYF. CDR3 in DNA: TGTGCCAGCAGCATCCGGGACCCCCTCACAGATACGCAGTATTTT.

This clonotype appeared a few times. The J gene is TRBJ2-7, the V gene TRBV28, with 8 bases identical to TRBD1. Trimming removed 4 bases from V and 5 bases from J; junction bases left unmatched: 13. Looked up from germline, CDR1 is MDHEN and CDR2 is SYDVKM. This CDR3 spans 16 amino acids. The CDR3: CASSYPVGQGSHEQYF. CDR3 sequence (DNA): TGTGCCAGCAGTTATCCGGTAGGACAGGGTAGCCACGAGCAGTACTTC.

Many counts were recorded for this clonotype. This chain connects TRBV2 to TRBJ2-7; D gene unclear. V shed 4 bases and J shed 6 bases, with 13 bases lying between them. The CDR3 is 13 amino acids. Germline V gene lookup returns CDR1 SNHLY and CDR2 FYNNEI. Here the CDR3 reads CASSALTVAEQYF. The CDR3, as DNA: TGTGCCAGCAGTGCCCTGACTGTCGCCGAGCAGTACTTC.

This clonotype was picked up a small number of times. The rearrangement joins TRBV20-1 to TRBJ2-1; 7 bases are shared with TRBD2. CDR1 and CDR2 (germline): DFQATT, SNEGSKA (reference sequence). The length of the CDR3 is 13 residues. J lost 7 bases, V lost 5 bases, and 8 bases had no gene match. The DNA of the CDR3 is TGCAGTGCTCCCCGCGGGAGTGCAAATGAGCAGTTCTTC. This translates into CSAPRGSANEQFF.